These 17 T cell receptor beta chains came from one sample sequenced in a study of sequential checkpoint blockade in melanoma. Treatment in this sample: randomized to nivolumab then ipilimumab (arm A) or the reverse (arm B). This table comes from immunoSEQ multiplex PCR, and its TCRdb copy is limited to in-frame clones, with some not included. Here the sample spans 7,000 to 9,000 clones, 20% to 25% being singletons. This specimen was tumor tissue (inferred from file names), taken from a patient given nivolumab and ipilimumab in sequence. The origin of the receptors is a human donor with melanoma.

V gene TRBV15 combines with J gene TRBJ1-5; TRBD1 is a possible D gene (6 bases). V gave up 3 bases and J gave up 7 bases, with 19 bases separating them. The CDR3 has 16 residues. Germline assignment: CDR1 LNHNV and CDR2 YYDKDF (reference sequence). The CDR3 loop is CATSRAMDSPRQPQHF. DNA of the CDR3: TGTGCCACCAGCAGGGCGATGGACAGCCCCCGACAGCCCCAGCATTTT.

The chain carries TRBV5-1 and TRBJ1-6; D perhaps matches TRBD1 (5 bases). CDR1 is SGHRS, CDR2 YFSETQ, per germline. V gave up 4 bases and J gave up 8 bases, with 16 bases separating them. The CDR3 consists of 15 residues. CDR3 region: CASSVGLTGDSPLHF. The DNA for the CDR3 is TGCGCCAGCAGCGTGGGGTTAACAGGAGATTCACCCCTCCACTTT.

This clone was recorded at least ten times. This sequence joins TRBV4-1 and TRBJ2-4, with D unclear. Trimming shortened V by 4 bases and J by 5 bases, and 6 bases separated the two germline ends. Per germline, CDR1 MGHRA and CDR2 YSYEKL. CDR3 length equals 12 residues. In DNA form, the CDR3 reads TGCGCCAGCAGCCCGGACCAAAACATTCAGTACTTC. Translating gives CASSPDQNIQYF.

By share, this clone counts as medium-sized (0.01 to 0.1%). This chain links TRBV6-8 with TRBJ1-5; D gene uncertain. CDR1 is MNHGY and CDR2 is SAAAGT in the germline V gene. The CDR3 is made up of 15 amino acids. V dropped 2 bases and J dropped 3 bases, with 11 bases sitting between them. CDR3 in DNA: TGTGCCAGCAGTTACGTTGGGCAGTCCAATCAGCCCCAGCATTTT. Translated: CASSYVGQSNQPQHF.

This clone was counted between two and nine times. This rearrangement joins TRBV11-3 to TRBJ2-4; a possible D gene is TRBD1 (5 bases). The V gene lost 0 bases and the J gene lost 8 bases, with 14 bases spanning the gap. CDR3 length: 15 residues. Germline lookup yields CDR1 SGHNT and CDR2 YENEEA. The CDR3 DNA reads TGTGCCAGCAGCTTAGAAACGACAGCAGGGTACATTCAGTACTTC. This sequence encodes CASSLETTAGYIQYF.

In its sample, this clone was seen a few times. This sequence joins TRBV5-1 and TRBJ2-1, with no clear D. The CDR3 loop spans 15 amino acids. Per the germline V gene, CDR1 is SGHRS and CDR2 is YFSETQ. Trimming shortened V by 1 base and J by 5 bases, and 13 bases separated the two germline ends. CDR3 sequence (DNA): TGCGCCAGCAGCTTGAGTTCCGCTGTGAACAATGAGCAGTTCTTC. It codes for CASSLSSAVNNEQFF.

This clone appeared a few times. The chain uses TRBV6-8 and TRBJ1-1; D gene ambiguous. The germline gives CDR1 MNHGY, CDR2 SAAAGT. Trimming stripped 2 bases from V and 4 bases from J, with 11 bases between. This CDR3 is built from 14 residues. The CDR3 DNA reads as TGTGCCAGCAGTTACGGGATAATTGGCACTGAAGCTTTCTTT. It yields the protein CASSYGIIGTEAFF.

This clone was seen only a few times. The chain is built from TRBV5-1 and TRBJ2-1, with D possibly being TRBD1 (5 bases). In germline, CDR1 is SGHRS, CDR2 YFSETQ. This CDR3 comprises 15 residues. Trimming stripped 4 bases from V and 5 bases from J, with 16 bases between. The CDR3 loop reads CASSTGQGHNNEQFF. The CDR3 DNA follows: TGCGCCAGCAGCACCGGACAAGGACACAACAATGAGCAGTTCTTC.

This clone was detected once. The CDR3 nucleotides are TGCAGCGTTACCTGGCCTGGTGTGGGGGGCCAAGAGACCCAGTACTTC. Translation: CSVTWPGVGGQETQYF. This chain connects TRBV29-1 to TRBJ2-5; the D gene is possibly TRBD2 (6 bases). Germline V gene sequence: CDR1 SQVTM, CDR2 ANQGSEA. V was pared by 5 bases and J by 1 base, with 20 bases between. This CDR3 contains 16 residues. Based on the CDR3 plus reference TRBV29-1 and TRBJ2-5, the full variable domain is SAVISQKPSRDICQRGTSLTIQCQVDSQVTMMFWYRQQPGQSLTLIATANQGSEATYESGFVIDKFPISRPNLTFSTLTVSNMSPEDSSIYLCSVTWPGVGGQETQYFGPGTRLLVL.

The chain recombines TRBV25-1 with TRBJ2-7; perhaps TRBD2 as D (6 bases). The germline V gene encodes CDR1 MGHDK and CDR2 SYGVNS. The CDR3 has 15 residues. Trimming pared 4 bases from V and 3 bases from J, leaving 16 bases between. The DNA for the CDR3 is TGTGCCAGCAGTGCCCGGGACTCTCACTACTACGAGCAGTACTTC. Protein: CASSARDSHYYEQYF.

This rearrangement joins TRBV6-8 to TRBJ1-2; possibly TRBD1 for D (6 bases). This CDR3 comprises 15 residues. Deletions cut 4 bases from V and 8 bases from J, with 20 bases between. Looked up from germline, CDR1 is MNHGY and CDR2 is SAAAGT. Written as DNA, the CDR3 is TGTGCCAGCAGTTCCGGGACACGCGCTGGCTACGGCTACACCTTC. Amino acid sequence: CASSSGTRAGYGYTF.

V is TRBV29-1 and J is TRBJ1-2; 7 bases fit TRBD1. Germline loops: CDR1 SQVTM, CDR2 ANQGSEA. The CDR3 totals 15 residues. Unmatched junction bases numbered 4, after V lost 0 bases and J lost 0 bases. CDR3 bases: TGCAGCGTTGAAGATGTGGGACAGACTAACTATGGCTACACCTTC. Translated, it gives CSVEDVGQTNYGYTF.

This chain links TRBV6-8 with TRBJ1-1; tentative D call: TRBD1 (5 bases). CDR3 length: 14 amino acids. Deletions cut 0 bases from V and 11 bases from J, with 16 bases between. Germline CDR1 is MNHGY and CDR2 is SAAAGT. CDR3 sequence: CASSYSTEGAVAFF. The CDR3, as DNA: TGTGCCAGCAGTTACTCGACAGAAGGGGCTGTGGCTTTCTTT.

V is TRBV11-3 and J is TRBJ2-2, with D maybe TRBD1 (5 bases). Trimming pared 2 bases from V and 5 bases from J, leaving 9 bases between. The CDR3 runs 14 residues. From germline, CDR1 is SGHNT and CDR2 YENEEA. The CDR3 region is CASSLYQGTGELFF. The CDR3 coding sequence is TGTGCCAGCAGCTTATACCAGGGTACCGGGGAGCTGTTTTTT.

This clone appeared a few times. The chain employs TRBV11-3 and TRBJ1-2; the D gene is possibly TRBD1 (5 bases). Germline CDR1 reads SGHNT; CDR2 reads YENEEA. The V end was cut by 6 bases, the J end by 8 bases, with 28 bases between. The CDR3 sequence is 17 residues long. CDR3 loop: CASSPRNPGSGGSGYTF. CDR3 coding DNA: TGTGCCAGCAGTCCCCGAAACCCCGGATCGGGGGGTAGCGGCTACACCTTC.

V and J are TRBV14 and TRBJ1-2, with 7 bases lining up with TRBD1. From germline, CDR1 is SGHDN and CDR2 FVKESK. This CDR3 contains 14 residues. Losses at the gene ends were 5 bases for V and 6 bases for J; bases not matched to a gene: 9. The CDR3 loop reads CASSWGTVPDGYTF. For the CDR3, the DNA is TGTGCCAGCAGCTGGGGGACAGTTCCGGATGGCTACACCTTC.

This clone was detected a few times. The chain uses TRBV6-7 and TRBJ2-7; TRBD1 matches at 8 bases. TRBV6-7 is an ORF, with its function uncertain. The CDR3 is made up of 15 amino acids. V dropped 5 bases and J dropped 4; count of bases not matched to a gene: 10. In nucleotides, the CDR3 is TGTGCCAGCAGTCCCGTCGTTCAGGGGGCTTACGAGCAGTACTTC. Protein product: CASSPVVQGAYEQYF.